Presented here are 27 T cell receptor beta chains from one specimen sequenced in a study of cytomegalovirus exposure and HLA in healthy donors. Profiling relied on immunoSEQ multiplex PCR, and the TCRdb table lists in-frame clones only, not all of them. The table has 120,000 to 150,000 clones, 86% seen once. What was sequenced was PBMCs. Source of these receptors: a man aged 18 to 29 in good health and CMV-seronegative.

This chain links TRBV27 with TRBJ1-5; D is unclear. The length of the CDR3 is 14 residues. Germline values: CDR1 MNHEY, CDR2 SMNVEV (reference sequence). Trimming pared 4 bases from V and 4 bases from J, leaving 11 bases between. The CDR3 region has the DNA TGTGCCAGCAGTTCGGACGGGAGAAATCAGCCCCAGCATTTT. Encoded protein: CASSSDGRNQPQHF.

V and J are TRBV11-3 and TRBJ2-3, with 9 bases fitting TRBD2. CDR1 is SGHNT and CDR2 is YENEEA in the germline V gene. The CDR3 extends over 15 amino acids. The J segment lost 1 base and the V segment lost 4 bases, leaving 3 bases of the junction unmatched. The CDR3 sequence: CASSWSSGGTDTQYF. DNA of the CDR3: TGTGCCAGCAGCTGGTCTAGCGGGGGCACAGATACGCAGTATTTT.

The chain has TRBV7-9 and TRBJ1-3; D not resolved. V lost 2 bases, J lost 1 base, and 6 bases lay in between. Germline CDR1 is SEHNR and CDR2 is FQNEAQ (reference sequence). This CDR3 has 14 residues. CDR3 sequence reads: CASSLSGSGNTIYF. The CDR3 region has the DNA TGTGCCAGCAGCTTATCGGGGTCTGGAAACACCATATATTTT.

This chain connects TRBV7-7 to TRBJ2-5, with 7 bases aligning to TRBD1. The CDR3 extends over 16 amino acids. Germline V gene data show CDR1 as SSHAT and CDR2 as FNYEAQ (reference sequence). The V segment lost 5 bases and the J segment 5 bases; nucleotides outside the gene matches: 14. The CDR3 reads CASSLTPTGEGETQYF. The CDR3 DNA is TGTGCCAGCAGCCTGACCCCAACAGGGGAAGGTGAGACCCAGTACTTC.

This chain links TRBV5-1 with TRBJ2-2; D is ambiguous. The CDR3 is 19 amino acids. In germline, CDR1 is SGHRS, CDR2 YFSETQ. Trimming removed 4 bases from V and 2 bases from J, with 24 bases in between. CDR3 loop: CASSLRFRGIEPNTGELFF. DNA for the CDR3: TGCGCCAGCAGCCTACGATTCCGCGGTATCGAGCCTAACACCGGGGAGCTGTTTTTT. Full variable domain (missing parts from reference TRBV5-1 and TRBJ2-2): KAGVTQTPRYLIKTRGQQVTLSCSPISGHRSVSWYQQTPGQGLQFLFEYFSETQRNKGNFPGRFSGRQFSNSRSEMNVSTLELGDSALYLCASSLRFRGIEPNTGELFFGEGSRLTVL.

This chain links TRBV30 with TRBJ2-4; tentatively, D is TRBD1 (5 bases). There are 12 residues in the CDR3. Per the germline V gene, CDR1 is GTSNPN and CDR2 is SVGIG (reference sequence). Trimming cost V 2 bases and J 8 bases, with 10 bases left between them. The CDR3 sequence is CAWSLTGYIQYF. CDR3 nucleotides: TGTGCCTGGAGTCTCACAGGTTACATTCAGTACTTC.

J is TRBJ2-3 and V is TRBV19; tentatively, D is TRBD1 (5 bases). The V gene lost 5 bases and the J gene lost 2 bases, with 11 bases spanning the gap. The length of the CDR3 is 14 residues. The germline V gene encodes CDR1 LNHDA and CDR2 SQIVND (reference sequence). The CDR3 DNA reads as TGTGCCAGTAGTTCACAGGAGACCACAGATACGCAGTATTTT. Amino acid sequence: CASSSQETTDTQYF.

This clone was counted only a few times. The rearrangement joins TRBV18 to TRBJ1-2; tentative D call: TRBD1 (6 bases). The CDR3 totals 16 residues. V was trimmed by 3 bases and J by 0 bases, leaving 14 bases between them. CDR1 KGHSH and CDR2 LQKENI come from the germline V gene. The CDR3 bases are TGTGCCAGCTCACCTTCCGGACAGCCTTCTAACTATGGCTACACCTTC. This gives the protein CASSPSGQPSNYGYTF.

V usage is TRBV7-8 and J usage is TRBJ2-1, with TRBD2 matching 8 bases. The CDR3 sequence is 16 residues long. The trim removed 0 bases at V and 5 bases at J, leaving 6 bases unmatched. The germline V gene encodes CDR1 SGHVS and CDR2 FQNEAQ. The CDR3 protein is CASSLAGTRGNNEQFF. The CDR3 DNA reads TGTGCCAGCAGCTTAGCGGGGACTAGGGGGAACAATGAGCAGTTCTTC.

Concerning this clone itself: A much bigger clone sits one base away, suggesting this may be a read error. Different DNA sequences within this sample yield the same CDR3. The chain combines TRBV4-1 with TRBJ1-6, with 7 bases identical to TRBD1. J lost 9 bases, V lost 1 base, and 3 bases had no gene match. Per germline, CDR1 MGHRA and CDR2 YSYEKL. This CDR3 comprises 14 residues. DNA of the CDR3: TGCGCCAGCAGCCAAGCAGGGGGTGGTTCACCCCTCCACTTT. Protein sequence: CASSQAGGGSPLHF.

The rearrangement links TRBV29-1 to TRBJ2-1; tentative D call: TRBD1 (6 bases). V lost 5 bases and J 6 bases, leaving 23 bases between the germline ends. The germline V gene encodes CDR1 SQVTM and CDR2 ANQGSEA. This CDR3 contains 16 residues. The CDR3 DNA sequence: TGCAGCGTTAGTAACATTGACAGGAGAGGGTCCAATGAGCAGTTCTTC. Its protein is CSVSNIDRRGSNEQFF.

For the CDR3, the DNA is TGCGCCAGCAGCCACCAAGGGCCCGAGGGTAGCAGCCATGAGCAGTTCTTC. It encodes CASSHQGPEGSSHEQFF. The gene calls are TRBV4-1 and TRBJ2-1; a weak D match, TRBD2 (5 bases). The CDR3 runs 17 residues. V was shortened by 3 bases and J by 8 bases, with 23 bases between the two germline ends. CDR1 is MGHRA and CDR2 is YSYEKL in the germline V gene.

V and J are TRBV5-1 and TRBJ2-2; no definite D call. CDR3 length: 16 amino acids. The V gene's germline CDR1 is SGHRS and CDR2 YFSETQ. The V and J ends lost 0 bases and 1 base respectively, with 10 bases between them. CDR3 amino acids: CASSLEYSLNTGELFF. The DNA of the CDR3 is TGCGCCAGCAGCTTGGAGTACAGCTTGAACACCGGGGAGCTGTTTTTT.

The V call is TRBV7-2, the J call TRBJ1-4, with TRBD1 matching over 10 bases. Germline V gene lookup returns CDR1 SGHTA and CDR2 FQGNSA. CDR3 length: 16 residues. Germline trimming cut 5 bases from V and 6 bases from J; bases unmatched to any gene: 9. The CDR3 DNA sequence: TGTGCCAGCAGCCCCCTCCGGGACAGGGGTTATGAAAAACTGTTTTTT. Translated: CASSPLRDRGYEKLFF.

V is TRBV7-6 and J is TRBJ2-1; 10 nucleotides align to TRBD2. Per the germline V gene, CDR1 is SGHVS and CDR2 is FNYEAQ. With V trimmed by 5 bases and J by 0 bases, 10 bases remained unmatched. CDR3 length: 18 amino acids. CDR3 DNA sequence: TGTGCCAGCAGCGTATCTAGCGGGAGCACCAGCTCCTACAATGAGCAGTTCTTC. The encoded protein is CASSVSSGSTSSYNEQFF.

This chain connects TRBV18 to TRBJ1-1; possibly TRBD1 for D (6 bases). Germline V gene sequence: CDR1 KGHSH, CDR2 LQKENI. The germline V and J ends were trimmed by 6 bases and 0 bases, with 8 bases remaining between them. The CDR3 spans 13 residues. The CDR3 bases are TGTGCCAGCTCGACAGGAATGAACACTGAAGCTTTCTTT. Translating it yields CASSTGMNTEAFF.

The chain couples TRBV2 to TRBJ1-1, with D uncertain. This CDR3 region has 14 residues. V gave up 2 bases and J gave up 1 base, with 8 bases separating them. Germline CDR1 is SNHLY and CDR2 is FYNNEI. CDR3 sequence reads: CASSEYSKNTEAFF. DNA for the CDR3: TGTGCCAGCAGTGAATACAGTAAGAACACTGAAGCTTTCTTT. Complete variable domain (other parts from reference TRBV2 and TRBJ1-1): EPEVTQTPSHQVTQMGQEVILRCVPISNHLYFYWYRQILGQKVEFLVSFYNNEISEKSEIFDDQFSVERPDGSNFTLKIRSTKLEDSAMYFCASSEYSKNTEAFFGQGTRLTVV.

This clone was found once. The CDR3 here is CASSIALAGVGETQYF. The CDR3 DNA is TGTGCCAGCAGTATAGCCCTAGCGGGAGTTGGTGAGACCCAGTACTTC. The V call is TRBV25-1, the J call TRBJ2-5, with 10 positions matching TRBD2. The CDR3 is made up of 16 amino acids. V lost 5 bases, J lost 5 bases, and 11 bases stayed unmatched. Germline V gives CDR1 MGHDK, CDR2 SYGVNS.

This CDR3 is CASSSGQRTDTQYF. As DNA, the CDR3 is TGTGCCAGCAGTTCGGGACAACGCACAGATACGCAGTATTTT. V gene TRBV28 combines with J gene TRBJ2-3, with a possible D match to TRBD1 (6 bases). The V and J ends lost 4 bases and 1 base respectively, with 9 bases between them. The CDR3 contains 14 residues. CDR1 MDHEN and CDR2 SYDVKM come from the germline V gene.

This chain links TRBV13 with TRBJ1-6, with TRBD1 as a possible D gene (5 bases). Trimming pared 1 base from V and 10 bases from J, leaving 14 bases between. The CDR3 has 15 amino acids. Germline lookup yields CDR1 PRHDT and CDR2 FYEKMQ (reference sequence). In DNA, the CDR3 is TGTGCCAGCAGCTTAGCCGGGGGGTTAGGGTCACCCCTCCACTTT. Amino acid sequence: CASSLAGGLGSPLHF.

This chain uses TRBV15 with TRBJ2-1; TRBD2 matches 13 bases. V lost 1 base, J lost 9 bases, and 3 bases stayed unmatched. Germline CDR1 reads LNHNV; CDR2 reads YYDKDF (reference sequence). The length of the CDR3 is 15 residues. In nucleotides, the CDR3 is TGTGCCACCAGCAGAGGGACTAGCGGGAGTAGTGAGCAGTTCTTC. It encodes CATSRGTSGSSEQFF.

This chain uses TRBV7-6 with TRBJ1-2; D call uncertain. The CDR3 is 14 amino acids. V lost 6 bases and J lost 8, with 19 bases in between. CDR1 is SGHVS, CDR2 FNYEAQ, per germline. The CDR3 bases are TGTGCCAGCAGTCCACCCCCTAGCCGTGGGGGCTACACCTTC. It yields the protein CASSPPPSRGGYTF. The entire variable domain, with the rest obtained from reference TRBV7-6 and TRBJ1-2, is as follows: GAGVSQSPRYKVTKRGQDVALRCDPISGHVSLYWYRQALGQGPEFLTYFNYEAQQDKSGLPNDRFSAERPEGSISTLTIQRTEQRDSAMYRCASSPPPSRGGYTFGSGTRLTVV.

This clone was recorded once. The J gene is TRBJ2-7, the V gene TRBV7-9, with 7 bases that match TRBD2. The CDR3 is 14 amino acids. The J segment lost 2 bases and the V segment lost 3 bases, leaving 4 bases of the junction unmatched. CDR1 SEHNR and CDR2 FQNEAQ come from the germline V gene (reference sequence). For the CDR3, the DNA is TGTGCCAGCAGCTTTTCGGGAGGCGCCTACGAGCAGTACTTC. Translated: CASSFSGGAYEQYF.

This chain uses TRBV27 with TRBJ2-7, with 7 bases that match TRBD1. Per the germline V gene, CDR1 is MNHEY and CDR2 is SMNVEV (reference sequence). The CDR3 runs to 15 residues. The trim removed 3 bases at V and 2 bases at J, leaving 7 bases unmatched. The CDR3 coding sequence is TGTGCCAGCAGTTTTGTACGGGACAGTACCTACGAGCAGTACTTC. It is translated as CASSFVRDSTYEQYF.

The chain combines TRBV4-3 with TRBJ1-2; 7 bases map to TRBD1. The CDR3 length is 18 residues. Per the germline V gene, CDR1 is LGHNA and CDR2 is YSLEER. Losses at the gene ends were 0 bases for V and 0 bases for J; bases not matched to a gene: 10. The CDR3 nucleotides are TGCGCCAGCAGCCAAGATCCGACAGGGCGAGATCCTAACTATGGCTACACCTTC. Amino acids: CASSQDPTGRDPNYGYTF.

In this sample, this clone turned up once. The CDR3 spells CASSYPTGGNNEQFF. The CDR3, as DNA: TGTGCCAGCAGTTACCCCACCGGGGGTAACAATGAGCAGTTCTTC. The chain has TRBV6-5 and TRBJ2-1; D possibly corresponds to TRBD2 (6 bases). The CDR3 is made up of 15 amino acids. Germline values: CDR1 MNHEY, CDR2 SVGAGI. V gave up 2 bases and J gave up 5 bases, with 13 bases separating them.

The rearrangement uses TRBV19 and TRBJ1-1, with TRBD1 matching over 10 bases. The CDR3 contains 17 residues. Looked up from germline, CDR1 is LNHDA and CDR2 is SQIVND (reference sequence). V shed 0 bases, J shed 6 bases, and the junction held 10 bases outside the gene matches. Here the CDR3 reads CASSIDTGTGVIAEAFF. The CDR3 coding sequence is TGTGCCAGTAGTATAGACACCGGGACAGGGGTGATCGCTGAAGCTTTCTTT. Full variable domain (remainder filled in from reference TRBV19 and TRBJ1-1): DGGITQSPKYLFRKEGQNVTLSCEQNLNHDAMYWYRQDPGQGLRLIYYSQIVNDFQKGDIAEGYSVSREKKESFPLTVTSAQKNPTAFYLCASSIDTGTGVIAEAFFGQGTRLTVV.